The clone carrying this T cell receptor (beta chain) was found once. Its antigen is not identified. The data belong to a study of vaccination and CD4 T cells after COVID-19. Study at large: Two Hispanic individuals were among six male and four female convalescent patients. Following dose two, a median about 70 days (range 14 to 241) passed before post-vaccine samples were taken.

Treatment defined: roughly 10-day PBMC culture with coronavirus spike peptide pools or control peptides (ViraFEST assay). Cultured CD4+ T cell DNA was sequenced using the Oncomine TCR Beta short-read assay. Cultured CD4+ T cells yielded the extracted genomic DNA. TCRdb ran MiXCR on the PCR reads and lists one entry per CDR3 protein. The repertoire includes about 20,000 distinct CDR3 sequences, roughly 70% of them detected once, and roughly 3.5% sits in the top ten. Trimming left V 0 bases short and J 6 bases short, with 5 bases between. This CDR3 is built from 13 residues. CDR1 is ENHRY and CDR2 is SYGVKD in the germline V gene.

Specimen: CD4+ T cells from blood, cultured in vitro. The clonotype originates from a human donor who had recovered from COVID-19. The gene calls are TRBV10-3 and TRBJ2-2; D is ambiguous. CDR3 residues: CAISESPAGELFF. The CDR3 DNA reads TGTGCCATCAGTGAGTCGCCGGCCGGGGAGCTGTTTTTT.